The 31 T cell receptor beta chains listed next were all sequenced from one sample in a study of human T cells and chemical hapten exposure. TCRdb reprocessed the RACE reads with MiXCR, giving one entry per CDR3 protein. In the table there are 150,000 to 200,000 distinct CDR3 sequences, under 25% of which are singletons. Time point here: patch test 1, 2 weeks after DPC sensitization. Treatment meaning: therapeutic diphenylcyclopropenone sensitization with weekly scalp DPC. The material was whole blood, obtained in connection with sensitization to the hapten diphenylcyclopropenone (DPC). These receptors all come from a woman aged 45-65 years with alopecia areata. Some clones in this sample may be carry-over from other donors' samples.

The chain carries TRBV28 and TRBJ2-1; weak D call: TRBD1 (6 bases). Looked up from germline, CDR1 is MDHEN and CDR2 is SYDVKM. The CDR3 extends over 13 amino acids. V lost 7 bases and J 4 bases, leaving 11 bases between the germline ends. In DNA form, the CDR3 reads TGTGCCAGCACACGGACAGCTTACAATGAGCAGTTCTTC. It specifies CASTRTAYNEQFF. Based on the CDR3 plus reference TRBV28 and TRBJ2-1, the full variable domain is DVKVTQSSRYLVKRTGEKVFLECVQDMDHENMFWYRQDPGLGLRLIYFSYDVKMKEKGDIPEGYSVSREKKERFSLILESASTNQTSMYLCASTRTAYNEQFFGPGTRLTVL.

The CDR3 sequence: CASSVGLNEAFF. In DNA, the CDR3 is TGTGCCAGCAGTGTAGGCCTTAATGAAGCTTTCTTT. The chain couples TRBV2 to TRBJ1-1; D is undetermined. V lost 4 bases to trimming and J lost 7 bases, with 10 bases between them. The CDR3 contains 12 residues. The V gene's germline CDR1 is SNHLY and CDR2 FYNNEI.

This clonotype was seen only a few times. This chain connects TRBV18 to TRBJ2-3; TRBD1 is a possible D gene (7 bases). Germline-derived CDR1 and CDR2 are KGHSH and LQKENI. CDR3 length: 12 amino acids. The ends were cut back, 6 bases at V and 14 bases at J, with 18 bases in the middle. The CDR3, as DNA: TGTGCCAGCTCGGAGGGACAGTGGATTTTGTATTTT. This sequence encodes CASSEGQWILYF.

The V and J genes are TRBV2 and TRBJ1-1; TRBD1 might be the D (5 bases). Trimming removed 8 bases from V and 5 bases from J, with 9 bases in between. The CDR3 has 11 amino acids. Germline V CDR1 and CDR2: SNHLY, FYNNEI. CDR3 loop: CASVEGTEAFF. The CDR3 DNA follows: TGTGCCAGCGTCGAGGGGACTGAAGCTTTCTTT.

The sample holds a few counts of this clonotype. The V call is TRBV12-3 or TRBV12-4, the J call TRBJ2-7; D is perhaps TRBD1 (6 bases). The CDR3 length is 15 residues. V was clipped by 3 bases and J by 2 bases, with 14 bases between them. CDR3 residues: CASSLETGPTYEQYF. The CDR3 nucleotides read TGTGCCAGCAGTTTGGAGACAGGTCCTACCTACGAGCAGTACTTC.

This clonotype was detected only once. The rearrangement joins TRBV15 to TRBJ2-5; a weak D match, TRBD1 (6 bases). V was cut by 5 bases and J by 1 base, with 14 bases left in between. The CDR3 sequence is 15 residues long. Germline V CDR1 and CDR2: LNHNV, YYDKDF (reference sequence). The CDR3 region is CATSQMDSFQETQYF. The CDR3, as DNA: TGTGCCACCAGCCAAATGGACAGCTTCCAAGAGACCCAGTACTTC.

This chain links TRBV11-1 with TRBJ2-1; unclear D gene. The CDR3 runs 13 residues. Trimming took 6 bases from V and 5 from J, leaving 11 bases between them. Germline values: CDR1 SGHAT, CDR2 FQDESV (reference sequence). The CDR3 DNA follows: TGTGCCAGCAGTACCACAGCAAACAATGAGCAGTTCTTC. Amino acids: CASSTTANNEQFF.

The chain uses TRBV3-1 and TRBJ2-5, with 10 bases identical to TRBD1. The V gene's germline CDR1 is LGHDT and CDR2 YNNKEL (reference sequence). With V trimmed by 4 bases and J by 1 base, 9 bases remained unmatched. The CDR3 covers 17 residues. CDR3 loop: CASSLLLTGGSQETQYF. As DNA, the CDR3 is TGTGCCAGCAGCCTCCTACTGACAGGGGGCTCCCAAGAGACCCAGTACTTC.

The chain carries TRBV20-1 and TRBJ2-3, with a possible D match to TRBD2 (5 bases). Per the germline V gene, CDR1 is DFQATT and CDR2 is SNEGSKA (reference sequence). V lost 6 bases to trimming and J lost 3 bases, with 13 bases between them. This CDR3 region has 13 residues. The CDR3 region is CSATLLVTDTQYF. The CDR3 DNA is TGCAGTGCCACCTTACTAGTGACAGATACGCAGTATTTT.

There are a few counts of this clonotype. The rearrangement joins TRBV11-2 to TRBJ2-7; the match to TRBD2 covers 9 bases. This CDR3 has 16 residues. Trimming at V came to 5 bases and at J to 0 bases, leaving 8 bases not matched to a gene. The germline CDR1 and CDR2 sequences are SGHAT and FQNNGV. The DNA for the CDR3 is TGTGCCAGCAGCCCCCGACTAGCGGAGAGCTCCTACGAGCAGTACTTC. Translation gives CASSPRLAESSYEQYF.

The sample holds a few counts of this clonotype. The chain recombines TRBV6-5 with TRBJ1-5; the D gene is possibly TRBD1 (6 bases). CDR3 length: 16 residues. The V gene's germline CDR1 is MNHEY and CDR2 SVGAGI. Trimming cost V 7 bases and J 0 bases, with 16 bases left between them. Here the CDR3 reads CASNPAGANSNQPQHF. The CDR3 DNA reads as TGTGCCAGCAACCCCGCGGGGGCAAATAGCAATCAGCCCCAGCATTTT.

This clonotype has just a few counts. The chain combines TRBV28 with TRBJ1-5; the match to TRBD1 covers 7 bases. The CDR3 is 14 residues long. The junction had 12 bases not matched to a gene; V was cut back by 6 bases and J by 10 bases. Germline lookup yields CDR1 MDHEN and CDR2 SYDVKM. CDR3 protein: CASRPGTVGRPQHF. In nucleotides, the CDR3 is TGTGCCAGCAGGCCCGGGACAGTCGGACGACCCCAGCATTTT.

CDR3 in amino acids: CSARDGQLYQETQYF. The CDR3 DNA follows: TGCAGTGCTAGAGATGGGCAACTATACCAAGAGACCCAGTACTTC. The chain carries TRBV20-1 and TRBJ2-5; D gene ambiguous. Germline values: CDR1 DFQATT, CDR2 SNEGSKA (reference sequence). The CDR3 totals 15 residues. V lost 0 bases, J lost 0 bases, and 11 bases lay in between.

This clonotype has only a few counts. The CDR3 here is CASSKTSEGYEQYF. The DNA of the CDR3 is TGTGCCAGCAGCAAGACTAGCGAGGGCTACGAGCAGTACTTC. This rearrangement joins TRBV21-1 to TRBJ2-7; the table's D call, TRBD2, was not checked against the DNA. TRBV21-1 is a known pseudogene. CDR3 length: 14 amino acids.

The V and J genes are TRBV4-1 and TRBJ2-5, with TRBD2 identical over 12 bases. Germline values: CDR1 MGHRA, CDR2 YSYEKL. The CDR3 has 17 amino acids. The V segment lost 0 bases and the J segment 5 bases; nucleotides outside the gene matches: 7. The CDR3 bases are TGCGCCAGCAGCCAAGATCTAGCGGGAGGGCCTTGGGAGACCCAGTACTTC. It yields the protein CASSQDLAGGPWETQYF.

This chain connects TRBV20-1 to TRBJ2-3, with 14 bases aligning to TRBD2. CDR1 is DFQATT and CDR2 is SNEGSKA in the germline V gene (reference sequence). The ends lost 2 bases at V and 5 bases at J; junction bases unmatched: 18. The CDR3 sequence is 20 residues long. CDR3 amino acids: CSARSPGLAGARPGGDTQYF. In nucleotides, the CDR3 is TGCAGTGCTAGATCTCCGGGACTAGCGGGAGCCCGTCCGGGGGGAGATACGCAGTATTTT.

The rearrangement uses TRBV20-1 and TRBJ2-1; TRBD2 is a possible D gene (6 bases). The CDR3 is made up of 16 amino acids. CDR1 DFQATT and CDR2 SNEGSKA come from the germline V gene (reference sequence). V lost 5 bases and J lost 0, with 17 bases in between. The CDR3 coding sequence is TGCAGTGCTGGAGCGGGCGCATTTGACTCCTACAATGAGCAGTTCTTC. It encodes CSAGAGAFDSYNEQFF.

This chain links TRBV11-3 with TRBJ2-1; TRBD1 matches at 8 bases. CDR1 SGHNT and CDR2 YENEEA come from the germline V gene. The CDR3 has 16 residues. The junction had 9 bases not matched to a gene; V was cut back by 5 bases and J by 3 bases. In DNA form, the CDR3 reads TGTGCCAGCAGCGGACGGACAGGGAGCGTCTACAATGAGCAGTTCTTC. Translated: CASSGRTGSVYNEQFF.

In its sample, this clonotype was seen a few times. V is TRBV29-1 and J is TRBJ2-1, with a possible D match to TRBD2 (6 bases). V lost 2 bases and J 2 bases, leaving 16 bases between the germline ends. The CDR3 length is 16 residues. The V gene's germline CDR1 is SQVTM and CDR2 ANQGSEA. CDR3 in amino acids: CSVELRLVGTYNEQFF. Here the CDR3 DNA reads TGCAGCGTTGAACTAAGACTAGTGGGGACCTACAATGAGCAGTTCTTC.

The chain couples TRBV5-1 to TRBJ1-1, with TRBD1 identical over 9 bases. This CDR3 is 12 amino acids long. The V segment lost 4 bases and the J segment 8 bases; nucleotides outside the gene matches: 3. Germline V gene lookup returns CDR1 SGHRS and CDR2 YFSETQ. CDR3 DNA sequence: TGCGCCAGCAGCGTCGGGACAGGGGAAGCTTTCTTT. This translates into CASSVGTGEAFF. Full variable domain (missing parts from reference TRBV5-1 and TRBJ1-1): KAGVTQTPRYLIKTRGQQVTLSCSPISGHRSVSWYQQTPGQGLQFLFEYFSETQRNKGNFPGRFSGRQFSNSRSEMNVSTLELGDSALYLCASSVGTGEAFFGQGTRLTVV.

V and J are TRBV7-6 and TRBJ1-1; D gene ambiguous. The V gene's germline CDR1 is SGHVS and CDR2 FNYEAQ. CDR3 length: 15 amino acids. V was trimmed by 6 bases and J by 0 bases, leaving 14 bases between them. The CDR3, as DNA: TGTGCCAGCAGGAAATACCCGACGGTGAACACTGAAGCTTTCTTT. Translated: CASRKYPTVNTEAFF.

J is TRBJ1-1 and V is TRBV29-1; no definite D call. CDR3 length: 11 residues. Germline-derived CDR1 and CDR2 are SQVTM and ANQGSEA. The V end lost 4 bases, the J end lost 8 bases, and 11 bases lay between the germline ends. CDR3 sequence reads: CSVGAGKEAFF. CDR3 nucleotides: TGCAGCGTTGGGGCCGGGAAAGAAGCTTTCTTT.

This clonotype has a handful of counts. The CDR3, as DNA: TGCAGCGTTGTGGCAGTTCTCCACGATGAGCAGTTCTTC. Translating it yields CSVVAVLHDEQFF. The chain joins TRBV29-1 to TRBJ2-1, with D unclear. V shed 4 bases and J shed 8 bases, with 15 bases lying between them. Germline V gene data show CDR1 as SQVTM and CDR2 as ANQGSEA. The CDR3 has 13 residues.

The V gene is TRBV7-9, the J gene TRBJ1-2, with 9 positions matching TRBD1. The germline V gene has CDR1 SEHNR and CDR2 FQNEAQ (reference sequence). V lost 1 base and J lost 8; bases outside the gene matches: 5. The CDR3 is 14 residues long. CDR3 DNA sequence: TGTGCCAGCAGCTTAGACACAGGGGGCCGGGGCTACACCTTC. Translated: CASSLDTGGRGYTF.

This clonotype was observed a few times. V usage is TRBV29-1 and J usage is TRBJ1-1, with D uncertain. Between the trimmed V and J ends, which lost 3 bases and 5 bases, there was a span of 13 bases. The CDR3 runs to 13 residues. CDR1 SQVTM and CDR2 ANQGSEA come from the germline V gene. The CDR3 DNA reads as TGCAGCGTTGATAGGGAGATAGATACTGAAGCTTTCTTT. The encoded protein is CSVDREIDTEAFF.

This clonotype was counted between two and nine times. V usage is TRBV24-1 and J usage is TRBJ2-3, with D tentatively TRBD1 or TRBD2 (5 bases each). Deletions cut 5 bases from V and 3 bases from J, with 11 bases between. The germline V gene encodes CDR1 KGHDR and CDR2 SFDVKD. This CDR3 comprises 14 residues. The CDR3 spells CATSGDPGTDTQYF. The CDR3 nucleotides are TGTGCCACCAGTGGGGACCCTGGGACAGATACGCAGTATTTT.

The chain is built from TRBV29-1 and TRBJ1-2, with 7 bases aligning to TRBD1. The CDR3 extends over 12 amino acids. The ends lost 6 bases at V and 7 bases at J; junction bases unmatched: 8. In germline, CDR1 is SQVTM, CDR2 ANQGSEA. The CDR3 coding sequence is TGCAGCGTATCGCAGGGGGATGGTGGCTACACCTTC. Translated, it gives CSVSQGDGGYTF.

CDR3 sequence reads: CASQRDSYEQYF. The CDR3 bases are TGTGCCAGTCAGCGGGACTCCTACGAGCAGTACTTC. The genes are TRBV2 and TRBJ2-7; TRBD2 matches at 7 bases. The ends lost 9 bases at V and 0 bases at J; junction bases unmatched: 2. The CDR3 spans 12 residues. Per germline, CDR1 SNHLY and CDR2 FYNNEI.

There are a few counts of this clonotype. The chain employs TRBV15 and TRBJ2-4, with D perhaps given as TRBD1 or TRBD2 (5 bases each). The V end lost 0 bases, the J end lost 0 bases, and 15 bases lay between the germline ends. Germline loops: CDR1 LNHNV, CDR2 YYDKDF (reference sequence). The CDR3 runs to 18 residues. CDR3 sequence (DNA): TGTGCCACCAGCAGAGAGATTCCGGGGCTGATAGCCAAAAACATTCAGTACTTC. This codes for CATSREIPGLIAKNIQYF. The full variable domain, in which reference TRBV15 and TRBJ2-4 provide the parts outside the CDR3, is DAMVIQNPRYQVTQFGKPVTLSCSQTLNHNVMYWYQQKSSQAPKLLFHYYDKDFNNEADTPDNFQSRRPNTSFCFLDIRSPGLGDTAMYLCATSREIPGLIAKNIQYFGAGTRLSVL.

The gene calls are TRBV19 and TRBJ1-4; D is uncertain. The CDR3 sequence is 14 residues long. V was cut by 7 bases and J by 4 bases, with 13 bases left in between. CDR1 and CDR2 from the germline V gene are LNHDA and SQIVND (reference sequence). The CDR3 DNA sequence: TGTGCCAGTAAGGGCGGGCAGGATAATGAAAAACTGTTTTTT. Protein: CASKGGQDNEKLFF. The whole variable domain, filled in from reference TRBV19 and TRBJ1-4, reads DGGITQSPKYLFRKEGQNVTLSCEQNLNHDAMYWYRQDPGQGLRLIYYSQIVNDFQKGDIAEGYSVSREKKESFPLTVTSAQKNPTAFYLCASKGGQDNEKLFFGSGTQLSVL.

This chain joins TRBV27 and TRBJ2-7; 7 bases line up with TRBD1. The germline gives CDR1 MNHEY, CDR2 SMNVEV (reference sequence). J gave up 1 base and V 2 bases, and 5 bases lay outside the gene matches. The CDR3 has 15 amino acids. The CDR3 loop reads CASSLRGLASYEQYF. CDR3 nucleotides: TGTGCCAGCAGTTTAAGGGGGCTAGCTTCCTACGAGCAGTACTTC.